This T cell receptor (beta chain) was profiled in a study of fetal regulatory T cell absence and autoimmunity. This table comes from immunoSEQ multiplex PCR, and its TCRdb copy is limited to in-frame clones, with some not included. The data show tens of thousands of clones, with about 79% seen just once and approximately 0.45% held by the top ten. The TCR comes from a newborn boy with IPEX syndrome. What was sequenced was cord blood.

CDR3 in DNA: TGTGCCAGCAGCTTGACAGGGGGCACTGAAGCTTTCTTT. This encodes CASSLTGGTEAFF. The gene calls are TRBV5-6 and TRBJ1-1; 8 bases are a match to TRBD1. CDR3 length: 13 residues. Unmatched junction bases numbered 0, after V lost 1 base and J lost 4 bases. Germline V gives CDR1 SGHDT, CDR2 YYEEEE.